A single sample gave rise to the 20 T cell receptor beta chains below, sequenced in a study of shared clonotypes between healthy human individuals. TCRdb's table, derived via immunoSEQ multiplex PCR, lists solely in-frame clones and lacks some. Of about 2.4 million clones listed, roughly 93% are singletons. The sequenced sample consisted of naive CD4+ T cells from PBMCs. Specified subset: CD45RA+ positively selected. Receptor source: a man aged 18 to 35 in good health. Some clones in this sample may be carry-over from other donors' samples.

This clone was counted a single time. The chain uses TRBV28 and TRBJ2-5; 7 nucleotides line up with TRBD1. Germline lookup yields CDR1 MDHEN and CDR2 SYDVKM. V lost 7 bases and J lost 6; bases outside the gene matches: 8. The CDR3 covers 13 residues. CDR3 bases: TGTGCCAGCACGAGGGGGCCAAAAAAGACCCAGTACTTC. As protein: CASTRGPKKTQYF.

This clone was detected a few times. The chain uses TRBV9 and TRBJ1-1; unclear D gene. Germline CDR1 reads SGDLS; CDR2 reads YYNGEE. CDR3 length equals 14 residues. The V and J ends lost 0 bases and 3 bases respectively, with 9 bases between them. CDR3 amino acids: CASSVEGLHTEAFF. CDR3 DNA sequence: TGTGCCAGCAGCGTAGAAGGGTTGCACACTGAAGCTTTCTTT.

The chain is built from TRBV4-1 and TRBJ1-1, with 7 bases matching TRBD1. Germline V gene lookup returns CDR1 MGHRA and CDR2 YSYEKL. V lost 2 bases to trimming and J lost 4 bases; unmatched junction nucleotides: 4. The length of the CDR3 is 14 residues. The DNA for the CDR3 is TGCGCCAGCAGCCAACCTAACAGGGGCACTGAAGCTTTCTTT. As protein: CASSQPNRGTEAFF.

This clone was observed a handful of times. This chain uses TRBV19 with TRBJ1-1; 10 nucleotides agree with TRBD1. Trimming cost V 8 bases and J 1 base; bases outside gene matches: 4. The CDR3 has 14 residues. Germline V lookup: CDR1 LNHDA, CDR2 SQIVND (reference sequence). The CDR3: CASGTGAGNTEAFF. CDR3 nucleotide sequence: TGTGCCAGTGGGACAGGGGCGGGGAACACTGAAGCTTTCTTT.

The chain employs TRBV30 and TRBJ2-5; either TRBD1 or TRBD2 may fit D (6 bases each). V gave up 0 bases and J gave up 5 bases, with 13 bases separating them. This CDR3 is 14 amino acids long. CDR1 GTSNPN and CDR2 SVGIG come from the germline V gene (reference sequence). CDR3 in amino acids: CAWSVQGTSETQYF. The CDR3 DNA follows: TGTGCCTGGAGTGTCCAGGGGACTTCGGAGACCCAGTACTTC.

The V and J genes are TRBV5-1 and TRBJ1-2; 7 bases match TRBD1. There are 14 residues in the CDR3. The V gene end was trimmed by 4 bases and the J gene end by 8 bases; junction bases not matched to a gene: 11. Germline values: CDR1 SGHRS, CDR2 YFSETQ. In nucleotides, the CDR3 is TGCGCCAGCAGCCTGGACAGGCCCGAAGGGGGCTACACCTTC. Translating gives CASSLDRPEGGYTF.

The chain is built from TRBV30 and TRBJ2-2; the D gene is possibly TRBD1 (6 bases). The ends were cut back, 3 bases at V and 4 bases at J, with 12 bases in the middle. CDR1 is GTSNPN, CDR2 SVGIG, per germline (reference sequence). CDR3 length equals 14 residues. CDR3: CAWSLGGATGELFF. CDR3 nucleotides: TGTGCCTGGAGCTTAGGGGGAGCCACCGGGGAGCTGTTTTTT.

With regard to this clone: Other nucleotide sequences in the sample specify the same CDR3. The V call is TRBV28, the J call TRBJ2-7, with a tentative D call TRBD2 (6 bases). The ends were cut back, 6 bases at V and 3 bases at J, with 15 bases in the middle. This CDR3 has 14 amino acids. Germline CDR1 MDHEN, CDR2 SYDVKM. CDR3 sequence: CASSSGGSSYEQYF. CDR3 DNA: TGTGCCAGCAGCTCTGGAGGGAGTAGCTACGAGCAGTACTTC.

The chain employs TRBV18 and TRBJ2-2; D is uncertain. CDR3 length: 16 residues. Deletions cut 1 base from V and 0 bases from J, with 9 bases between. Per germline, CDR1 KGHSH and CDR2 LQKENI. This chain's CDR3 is CASSPRAFANTGELFF. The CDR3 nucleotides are TGTGCCAGCTCACCACGGGCCTTCGCGAACACCGGGGAGCTGTTTTTT.

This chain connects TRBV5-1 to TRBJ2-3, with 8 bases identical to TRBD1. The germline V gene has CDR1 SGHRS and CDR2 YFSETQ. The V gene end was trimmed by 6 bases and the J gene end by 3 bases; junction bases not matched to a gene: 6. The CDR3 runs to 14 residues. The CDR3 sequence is CASKGTGMTDTQYF. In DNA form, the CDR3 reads TGCGCCAGCAAGGGGACAGGAATGACAGATACGCAGTATTTT.

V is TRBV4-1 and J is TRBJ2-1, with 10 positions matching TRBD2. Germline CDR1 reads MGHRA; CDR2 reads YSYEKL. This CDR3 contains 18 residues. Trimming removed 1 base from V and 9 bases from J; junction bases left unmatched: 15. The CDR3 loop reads CASSQVVKGAGGPGEQFF. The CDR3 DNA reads TGCGCCAGCAGCCAAGTGGTAAAGGGAGCGGGAGGGCCGGGTGAGCAGTTCTTC.

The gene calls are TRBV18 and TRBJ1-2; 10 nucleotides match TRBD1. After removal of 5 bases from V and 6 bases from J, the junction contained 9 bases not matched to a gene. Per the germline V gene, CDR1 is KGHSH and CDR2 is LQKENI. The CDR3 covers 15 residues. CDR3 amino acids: CASSTTGGADDGYTF. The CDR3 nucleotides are TGTGCCAGCTCAACGACAGGGGGCGCTGATGATGGCTACACCTTC.

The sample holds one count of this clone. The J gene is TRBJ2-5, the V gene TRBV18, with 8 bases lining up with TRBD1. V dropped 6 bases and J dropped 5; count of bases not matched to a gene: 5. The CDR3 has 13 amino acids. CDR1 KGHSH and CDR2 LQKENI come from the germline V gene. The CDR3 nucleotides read TGTGCCAGCTCGACAGGGGATGGGGAGACCCAGTACTTC. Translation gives CASSTGDGETQYF.

CDR3 bases: TGCAGCGTTGACGCCAGCGGTGAGAGGGAGACCCAGTACTTC. It translates to CSVDASGERETQYF. The chain uses TRBV29-1 and TRBJ2-5; perhaps TRBD2 as D (5 bases). From germline, CDR1 is SQVTM and CDR2 ANQGSEA. This CDR3 contains 14 residues. V lost 3 bases to trimming and J lost 5 bases, with 16 bases between them.

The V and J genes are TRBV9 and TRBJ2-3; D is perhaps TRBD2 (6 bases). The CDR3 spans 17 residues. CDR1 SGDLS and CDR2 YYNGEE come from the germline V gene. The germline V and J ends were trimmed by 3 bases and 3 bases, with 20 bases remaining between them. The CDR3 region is CASSERDSPWGTDTQYF. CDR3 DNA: TGTGCCAGCAGCGAACGGGACTCACCTTGGGGAACAGATACGCAGTATTTT.

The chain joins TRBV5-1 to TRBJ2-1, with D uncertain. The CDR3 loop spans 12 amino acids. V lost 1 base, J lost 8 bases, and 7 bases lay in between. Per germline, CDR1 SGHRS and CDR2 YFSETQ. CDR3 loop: CASSLTTYEQFF. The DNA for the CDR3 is TGCGCCAGCAGCTTGACGACTTATGAGCAGTTCTTC.

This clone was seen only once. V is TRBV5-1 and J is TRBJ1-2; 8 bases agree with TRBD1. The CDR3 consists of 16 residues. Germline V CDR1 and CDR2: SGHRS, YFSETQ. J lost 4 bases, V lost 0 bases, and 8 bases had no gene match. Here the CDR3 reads CASSLAGQGVGYGYTF. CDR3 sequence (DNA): TGCGCCAGCAGCTTGGCCGGACAGGGAGTAGGCTATGGCTACACCTTC.

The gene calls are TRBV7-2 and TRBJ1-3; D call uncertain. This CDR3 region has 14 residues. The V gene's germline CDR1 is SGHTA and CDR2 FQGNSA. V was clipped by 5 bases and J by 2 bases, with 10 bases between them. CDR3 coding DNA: TGTGCCAGCAGCCTTGCGTTAACTGGAAACACCATATATTTT. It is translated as CASSLALTGNTIYF.

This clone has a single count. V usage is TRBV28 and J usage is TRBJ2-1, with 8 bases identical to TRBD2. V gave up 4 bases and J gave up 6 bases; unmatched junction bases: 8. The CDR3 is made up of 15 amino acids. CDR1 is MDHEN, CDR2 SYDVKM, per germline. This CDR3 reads CASSSPGTRANEQFF. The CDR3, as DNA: TGTGCCAGCAGTTCTCCCGGGACTAGGGCCAATGAGCAGTTCTTC.

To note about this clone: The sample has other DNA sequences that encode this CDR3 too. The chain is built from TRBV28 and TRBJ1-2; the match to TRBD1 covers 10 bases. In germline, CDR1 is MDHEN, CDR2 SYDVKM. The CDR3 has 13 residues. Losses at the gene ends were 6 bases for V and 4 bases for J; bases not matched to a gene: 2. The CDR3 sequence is CASRRTGGYGYTF. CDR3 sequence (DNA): TGTGCCAGCAGGCGGACAGGGGGCTATGGCTACACCTTC.